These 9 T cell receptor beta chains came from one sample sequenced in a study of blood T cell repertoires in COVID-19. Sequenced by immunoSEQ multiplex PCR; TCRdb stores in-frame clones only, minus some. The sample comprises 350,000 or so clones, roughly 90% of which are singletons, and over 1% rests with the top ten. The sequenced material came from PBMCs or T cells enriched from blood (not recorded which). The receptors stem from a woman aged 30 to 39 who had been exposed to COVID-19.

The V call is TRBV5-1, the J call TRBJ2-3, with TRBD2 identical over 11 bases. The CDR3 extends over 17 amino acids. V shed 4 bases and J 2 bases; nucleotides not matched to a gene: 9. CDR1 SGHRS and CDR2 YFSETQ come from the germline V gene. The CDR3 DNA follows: TGCGCCAGCAGCCTGGGGCCTAGCGGGAGGACCACAGATACGCAGTATTTT. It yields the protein CASSLGPSGRTTDTQYF.

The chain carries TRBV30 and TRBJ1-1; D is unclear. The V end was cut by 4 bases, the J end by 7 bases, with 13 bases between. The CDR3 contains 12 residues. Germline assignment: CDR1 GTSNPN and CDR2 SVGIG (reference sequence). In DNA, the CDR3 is TGTGCCTGGATCCGGGGAGGAGTTGAAGCTTTCTTT. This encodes CAWIRGGVEAFF.

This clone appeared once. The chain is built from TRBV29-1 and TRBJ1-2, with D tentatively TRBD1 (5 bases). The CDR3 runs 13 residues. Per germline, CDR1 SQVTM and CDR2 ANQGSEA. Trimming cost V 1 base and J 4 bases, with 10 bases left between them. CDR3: CSVEGRAAYGYTF. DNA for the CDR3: TGCAGCGTTGAAGGCAGGGCTGCCTATGGCTACACCTTC.

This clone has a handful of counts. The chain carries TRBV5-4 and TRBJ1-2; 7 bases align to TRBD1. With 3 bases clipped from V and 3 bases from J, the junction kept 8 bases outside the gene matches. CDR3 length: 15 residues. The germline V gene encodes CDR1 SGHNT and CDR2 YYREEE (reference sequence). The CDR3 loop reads CASSSGTVLDYGYTF. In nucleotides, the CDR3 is TGTGCCAGCAGCTCCGGGACAGTGCTCGACTATGGCTACACCTTC.

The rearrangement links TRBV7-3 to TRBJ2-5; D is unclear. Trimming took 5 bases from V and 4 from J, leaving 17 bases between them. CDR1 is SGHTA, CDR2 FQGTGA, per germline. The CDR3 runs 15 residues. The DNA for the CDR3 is TGTGCCAGCAGCGACCCATCTAGAGGAATAGAGACCCAGTACTTC. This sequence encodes CASSDPSRGIETQYF.

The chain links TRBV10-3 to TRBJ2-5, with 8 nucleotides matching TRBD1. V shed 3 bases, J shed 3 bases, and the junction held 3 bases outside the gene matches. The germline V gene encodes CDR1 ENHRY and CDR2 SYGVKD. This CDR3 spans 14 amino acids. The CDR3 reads CAISDRDRKETQYF. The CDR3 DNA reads TGTGCCATCAGTGACCGGGACAGGAAAGAGACCCAGTACTTC.

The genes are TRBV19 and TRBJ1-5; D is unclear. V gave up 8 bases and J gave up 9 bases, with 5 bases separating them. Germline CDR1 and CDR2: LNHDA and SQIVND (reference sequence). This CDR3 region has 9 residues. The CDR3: CASLRPQHF. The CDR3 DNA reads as TGTGCCAGTCTTCGGCCCCAGCATTTT.

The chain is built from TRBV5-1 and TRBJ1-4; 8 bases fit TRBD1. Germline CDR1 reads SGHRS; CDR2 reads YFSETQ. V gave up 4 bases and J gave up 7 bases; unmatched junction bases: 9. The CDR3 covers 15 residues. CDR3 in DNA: TGCGCCAGCAGCAGCAGGGGGCAGGGAGGTGAAAAACTGTTTTTT. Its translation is CASSSRGQGGEKLFF.

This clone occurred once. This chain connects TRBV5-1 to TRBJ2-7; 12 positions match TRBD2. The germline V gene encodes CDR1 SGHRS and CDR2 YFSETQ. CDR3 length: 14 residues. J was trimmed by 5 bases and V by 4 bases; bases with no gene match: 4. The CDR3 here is CASSDRLAGDEQYF. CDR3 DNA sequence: TGCGCCAGCAGCGACAGACTAGCGGGAGACGAGCAGTACTTC.